This T cell receptor beta chain was sequenced during a study of blood T cell repertoires in COVID-19. For the study at large: Collection of acute and convalescent COVID-19 samples took place in the United States, Italy and Spain.

The assay was immunoSEQ multiplex PCR, and TCRdb's table has in-frame clones only and misses some. The repertoire has some 300,000 clones, 88% of them found once; the top ten carry around 2%. Participants' own reports of clinical history determined their cohort assignment. Germline CDR1 SEHNR, CDR2 FQNEAQ (reference sequence). The CDR3 covers 15 residues. Trimming removed 4 bases from V and 9 bases from J; junction bases left unmatched: 9. Sequencing was done on a sample of PBMCs or T cells enriched from blood (not recorded which). This sequence was found in a woman aged 60-75 years in a cohort exposed to, infected with or recovered from COVID-19 (not recorded which). The chain combines TRBV7-9 with TRBJ2-1, with 10 bases lining up with TRBD1. CDR3 in DNA: TGTGCCAGCAGCTCCCCCGACAGGGGGCAGGGTGAGCAGTTCTTC. This translates into CASSSPDRGQGEQFF.